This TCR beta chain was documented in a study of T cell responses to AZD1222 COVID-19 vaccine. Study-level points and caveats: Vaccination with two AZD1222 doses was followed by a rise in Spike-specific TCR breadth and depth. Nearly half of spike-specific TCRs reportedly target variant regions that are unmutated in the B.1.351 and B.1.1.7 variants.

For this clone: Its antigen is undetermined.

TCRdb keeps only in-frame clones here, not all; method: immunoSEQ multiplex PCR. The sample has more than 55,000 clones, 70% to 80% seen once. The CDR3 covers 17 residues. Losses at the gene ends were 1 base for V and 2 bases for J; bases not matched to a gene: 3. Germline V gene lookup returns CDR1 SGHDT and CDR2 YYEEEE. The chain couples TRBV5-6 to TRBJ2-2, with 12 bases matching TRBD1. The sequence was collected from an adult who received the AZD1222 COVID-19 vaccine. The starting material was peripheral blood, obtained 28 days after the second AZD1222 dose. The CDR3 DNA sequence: TGTGCCAGCAGCTTGACCGGGACAGGGGGCAACACCGGGGAGCTGTTTTTT. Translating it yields CASSLTGTGGNTGELFF.